This T cell receptor beta chain was sequenced for a study of beta chain features in type 1 diabetes. The study, taken as a whole, reports: A possible short-template PCR bias applies equally to patients and controls. When Type 1 diabetes patients were examined, their TCRB CDR3s proved moderately but significantly shorter in all four CD4+ subsets.

Sorted populations all had greater than 98% purity. A word on this clone: The antigen remains undetermined.

The CDR3 length is 15 residues. Germline CDR1 and CDR2: SNHLY and FYNNEI. The trim removed 6 bases at V and 5 bases at J, leaving 6 bases unmatched. The investigators reverse transcribed all of the isolated RNA, so they sequenced expressed TCRB transcripts. Profiled with immunoSEQ multiplex PCR; TCRdb holds only in-frame clones, not every one. The data show approximately 27,000 clones, with under 50% seen just once and 0.3% held by the top ten. This TCR derives from a man aged 30-40 years with type 1 diabetes. Sequenced: stem cell memory CD4+ T cells from blood. The chain has TRBV2 and TRBJ2-1, with TRBD1 matching over 11 bases. CDR3 sequence reads: CASSWDRGTNNEQFF. CDR3 bases: TGTGCCAGCAGCTGGGACAGGGGGACAAACAATGAGCAGTTCTTC.